These T cell receptor beta chains were read from a single sample in a study of T cells in Graves' hyperthyroidism and ophthalmopathy. TCRdb re-called the multiplex PCR reads with MiXCR, one entry per CDR3 protein. There are 690,000 or so distinct CDR3 sequences in the sample; around 20% occur only once, and approximately 15% lies in the top ten. Specimen: blood. The receptors derive from a woman aged 45-60 years with Graves' hyperthyroidism that later progressed to Graves' ophthalmopathy. CDR3s include the opening cysteine and the closing phenylalanine or tryptophan. D genes are given only for firm matches. Clone size is shown for a subset of rows, as once, few, many or a class of expanded clone.

d_call,clone_size,j_call,v_call,cdr3_aa,cdr3_nt
TRBD1,many,TRBJ1-1,TRBV12-3/TRBV12-4,CASSFSGDRGTEAFF,TGTGCCAGCAGTTTTTCGGGGGACAGGGGGACTGAAGCTTTCTTT
.,.,TRBJ2-7,TRBV11-2,CASSLDVGARSPYEQYF,TGTGCCAGCAGCTTAGATGTCGGGGCGCGTTCCCCCTACGAGCAGTACTTC
.,many,TRBJ1-5,TRBV7-9,CASSLVDNQPQHF,TGTGCCAGCAGCTTAGTGGATAATCAGCCCCAGCATTTT
.,few,TRBJ1-1,TRBV7-9,CASSFPPFTEAFF,TGTGCCAGCAGCTTCCCCCCGTTCACTGAAGCTTTCTTT
.,.,TRBJ1-1,TRBV6-4,CASSNPGLLNTEAFF,TGTGCCAGCAGTAACCCGGGACTTTTGAACACTGAAGCTTTCTTT
.,.,TRBJ1-4,TRBV5-1,CASTSVLNEKLFF,TGCGCCAGCACTTCGGTCTTGAATGAAAAACTGTTTTTT
TRBD1,.,TRBJ1-1,TRBV6-2/TRBV6-3,CASKETGILKAFF,TGTGCCAGCAAGGAGACAGGGATTTTGAAAGCTTTCTTT
.,many,TRBJ1-5,TRBV20-1,CSAREGTANQPQHF,TGCAGTGCTAGAGAAGGGACGGCCAATCAGCCCCAGCATTTT
TRBD1,many,TRBJ1-6,TRBV5-6,CASSPTRGQGYNSPLHF,TGTGCCAGCAGCCCGACGCGGGGACAGGGTTATAATTCACCCCTCCACTTT
TRBD2,.,TRBJ2-3,TRBV15,CATSGSGGYTDTQYF,TGTGCCACCAGCGGTAGCGGGGGATACACAGATACGCAGTATTTT
.,few,TRBJ1-4,TRBV20-1,CSARIGSLQKKLFF,TGCAGTGCTAGAATTGGTTCCCTACAAAAAAAACTGTTTTTT
.,many,TRBJ1-2,TRBV6-5,CASSYRGRSAEGGYTF,TGTGCCAGCAGTTACCGCGGGAGGTCGGCTGAAGGAGGCTACACCTTC
.,many,TRBJ1-2,TRBV20-1,CSAGRAYGYTF,TGCAGTGCTGGCAGGGCCTATGGCTACACCTTC
.,.,TRBJ1-4,TRBV7-9,CASSLPRIAPTNEKLFF,TGTGCCAGCAGCTTACCCCGGATAGCCCCAACTAATGAAAAACTGTTTTTT
.,.,TRBJ1-3,TRBV14,CASSLWGLEGNTIYF,TGTGCCAGCAGCCTATGGGGCCTGGAAGGAAACACCATATATTTT
TRBD1,.,TRBJ2-2,TRBV27,CASREGAFTGELFF,TGTGCCAGCAGAGAGGGGGCTTTCACCGGGGAGCTGTTTTTT
.,.,TRBJ1-4,TRBV7-9,CASGTSGASTNEKLFF,TGTGCCAGCGGCACGTCAGGCGCTTCAACTAATGAAAAACTGTTTTTT
.,many,TRBJ1-4,TRBV11-1,CASSPSGTVNEKLFF,TGTGCCAGCAGCCCTTCCGGGACGGTTAATGAAAAACTGTTTTTT
.,.,TRBJ1-2,TRBV5-1,CASSLEHSYGYTF,TGCGCCAGCAGCTTGGAACATTCCTATGGCTACACCTTC
.,many,TRBJ1-1,TRBV5-1,CASSFSSARNTEAFF,TGCGCCAGCAGCTTTTCGTCGGCCAGGAACACTGAAGCTTTCTTT
.,many,TRBJ1-1,TRBV27,CASKTRTENTEAFF,TGTGCCAGCAAAACCCGCACCGAGAACACTGAAGCTTTCTTT
.,.,TRBJ1-1,TRBV11-2,CASSLRATEAFF,TGTGCCAGCAGCTTAAGAGCCACTGAAGCTTTCTTT
.,.,TRBJ1-2,TRBV9,CASSVGPAEGDYGYTF,TGTGCCAGCAGCGTAGGGCCGGCGGAGGGGGACTATGGCTACACCTTC
TRBD1,many,TRBJ1-1,TRBV20-1,CSARDRGGEALTTEAFF,TGCAGTGCTAGAGATCGAGGGGGCGAGGCCCTAACGACTGAAGCTTTCTTT
TRBD1,many,TRBJ1-1,TRBV12-3/TRBV12-4,CASSFPGGPAFF,TGTGCCAGCAGTTTCCCAGGGGGCCCAGCTTTCTTT
TRBD1,.,TRBJ2-1,TRBV6-2/TRBV6-3,CASSDQSPGQGTGSSYNEQFF,TGTGCCAGCAGCGACCAAAGTCCGGGACAGGGAACAGGAAGCTCCTACAATGAGCAGTTCTTC
.,.,TRBJ1-5,TRBV9,CASSVGDVDQPQHF,TGTGCCAGCAGCGTAGGGGACGTGGATCAGCCCCAGCATTTT
TRBD1,many,TRBJ1-5,TRBV3-1,CASGQGANQPQHF,TGTGCCAGTGGACAGGGGGCTAATCAGCCCCAGCATTTT
.,.,TRBJ2-7,TRBV10-3,CAISDRSEQYF,TGTGCCATCAGTGACAGGTCCGAGCAGTACTTC
TRBD1,few,TRBJ2-1,TRBV29-1,CSVTTTGGSSYNEQFF,TGCAGCGTCACCACTACAGGGGGAAGCTCCTACAATGAGCAGTTCTTC
.,few,TRBJ1-1,TRBV5-4,CASSPPREGAEAFF,TGTGCCAGCAGTCCACCTAGGGAGGGTGCTGAAGCTTTCTTT